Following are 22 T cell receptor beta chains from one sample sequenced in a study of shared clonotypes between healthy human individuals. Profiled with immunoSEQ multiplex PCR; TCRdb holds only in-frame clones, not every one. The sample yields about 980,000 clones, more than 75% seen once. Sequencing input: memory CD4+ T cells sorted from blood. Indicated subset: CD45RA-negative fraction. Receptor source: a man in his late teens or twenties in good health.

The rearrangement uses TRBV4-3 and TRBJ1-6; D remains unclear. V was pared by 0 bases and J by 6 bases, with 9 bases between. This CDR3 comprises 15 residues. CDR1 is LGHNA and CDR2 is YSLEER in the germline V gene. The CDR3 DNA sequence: TGCGCCAGCAGCCAAGAAGGCACGGTTAATTCACCCCTCCACTTT. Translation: CASSQEGTVNSPLHF.

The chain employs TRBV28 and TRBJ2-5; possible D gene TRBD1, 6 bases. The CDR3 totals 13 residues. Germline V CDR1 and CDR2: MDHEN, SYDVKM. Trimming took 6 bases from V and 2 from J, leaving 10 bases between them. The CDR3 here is CASRRDNQETQYF. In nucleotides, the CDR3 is TGTGCCAGCAGGAGGGACAATCAAGAGACCCAGTACTTC.

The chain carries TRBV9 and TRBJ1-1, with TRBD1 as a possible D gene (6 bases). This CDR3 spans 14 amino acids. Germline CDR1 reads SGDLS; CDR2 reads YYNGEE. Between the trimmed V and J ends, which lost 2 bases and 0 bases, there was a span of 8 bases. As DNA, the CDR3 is TGTGCCAGCAGCGTCGCAGGGGTGAACACTGAAGCTTTCTTT. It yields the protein CASSVAGVNTEAFF.

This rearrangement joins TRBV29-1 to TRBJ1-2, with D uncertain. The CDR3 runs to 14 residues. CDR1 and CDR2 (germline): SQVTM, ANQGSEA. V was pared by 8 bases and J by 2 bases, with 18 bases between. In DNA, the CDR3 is TGCAGCTCAGAGGAGGCGATCGGGAACTATGGCTACACCTTC. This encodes CSSEEAIGNYGYTF.

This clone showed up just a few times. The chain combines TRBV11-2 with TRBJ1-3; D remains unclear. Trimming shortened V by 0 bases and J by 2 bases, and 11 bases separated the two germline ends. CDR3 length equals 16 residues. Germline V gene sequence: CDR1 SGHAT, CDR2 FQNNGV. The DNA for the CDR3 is TGTGCCAGCAGCTTAGATCTGCGATTAACTGGAAACACCATATATTTT. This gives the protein CASSLDLRLTGNTIYF.

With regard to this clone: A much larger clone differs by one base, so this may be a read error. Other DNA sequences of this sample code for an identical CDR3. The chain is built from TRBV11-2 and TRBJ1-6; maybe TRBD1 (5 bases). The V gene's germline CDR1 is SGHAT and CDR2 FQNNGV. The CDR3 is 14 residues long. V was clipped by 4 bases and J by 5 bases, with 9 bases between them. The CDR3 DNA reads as TGTGCCAGCAGCTCTCGACAGAATAATTCACCCCTCCACTTT. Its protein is CASSSRQNNSPLHF.

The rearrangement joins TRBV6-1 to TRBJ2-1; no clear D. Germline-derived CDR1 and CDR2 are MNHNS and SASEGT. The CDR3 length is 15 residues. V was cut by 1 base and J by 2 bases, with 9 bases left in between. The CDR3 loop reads CASSEGLGAYNEQFF. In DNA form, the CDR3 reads TGTGCCAGCAGTGAAGGGCTAGGCGCCTACAATGAGCAGTTCTTC.

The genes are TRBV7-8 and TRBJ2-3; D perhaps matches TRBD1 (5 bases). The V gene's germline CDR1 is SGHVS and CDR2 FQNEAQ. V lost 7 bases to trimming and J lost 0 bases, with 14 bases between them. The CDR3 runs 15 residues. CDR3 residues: CASTGHPTSTDTQYF. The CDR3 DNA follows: TGTGCCAGCACCGGACACCCCACGAGCACAGATACGCAGTATTTT.

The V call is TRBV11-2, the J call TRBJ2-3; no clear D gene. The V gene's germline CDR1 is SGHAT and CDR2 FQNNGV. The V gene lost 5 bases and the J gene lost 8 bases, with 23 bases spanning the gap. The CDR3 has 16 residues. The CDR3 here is CASSPGGTRSGGTQYF. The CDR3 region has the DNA TGTGCCAGCAGCCCTGGCGGAACCCGATCAGGTGGTACGCAGTATTTT.

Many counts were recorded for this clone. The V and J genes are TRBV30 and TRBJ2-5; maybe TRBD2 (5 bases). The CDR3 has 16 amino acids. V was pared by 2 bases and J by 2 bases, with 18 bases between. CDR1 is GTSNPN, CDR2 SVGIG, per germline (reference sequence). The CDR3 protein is CAWSLGLGRAQETQYF. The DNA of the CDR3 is TGTGCCTGGAGTTTGGGATTAGGGCGGGCTCAAGAGACCCAGTACTTC. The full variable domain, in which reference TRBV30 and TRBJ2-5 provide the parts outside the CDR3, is SQTIHQWPATLVQPVGSPLSLECTVEGTSNPNLYWYRQAAGRGLQLLFYSVGIGQISSEVPQNLSASRPQDRQFILSSKKLLLSDSGFYLCAWSLGLGRAQETQYFGPGTRLLVL.

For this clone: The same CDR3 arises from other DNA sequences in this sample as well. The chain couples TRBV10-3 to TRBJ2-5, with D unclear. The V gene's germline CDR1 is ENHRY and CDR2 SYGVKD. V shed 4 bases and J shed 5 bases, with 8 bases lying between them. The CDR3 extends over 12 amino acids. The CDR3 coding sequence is TGTGCCATCAGTGGGGGTGGGGAGACCCAGTACTTC. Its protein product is CAISGGGETQYF.

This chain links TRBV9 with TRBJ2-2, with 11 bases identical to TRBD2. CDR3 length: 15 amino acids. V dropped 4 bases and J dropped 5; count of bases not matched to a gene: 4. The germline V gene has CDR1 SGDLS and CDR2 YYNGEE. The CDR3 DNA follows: TGTGCCAGCAGCCTTACTAGCGGGAGAACCGGGGAGCTGTTTTTT. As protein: CASSLTSGRTGELFF.

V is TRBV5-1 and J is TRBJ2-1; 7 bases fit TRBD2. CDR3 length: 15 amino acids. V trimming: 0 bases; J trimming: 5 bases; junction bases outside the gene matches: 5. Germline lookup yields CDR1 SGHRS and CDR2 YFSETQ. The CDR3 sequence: CASSLALAGDNEQFF. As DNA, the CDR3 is TGCGCCAGCAGCTTGGCACTGGCGGGAGACAATGAGCAGTTCTTC.

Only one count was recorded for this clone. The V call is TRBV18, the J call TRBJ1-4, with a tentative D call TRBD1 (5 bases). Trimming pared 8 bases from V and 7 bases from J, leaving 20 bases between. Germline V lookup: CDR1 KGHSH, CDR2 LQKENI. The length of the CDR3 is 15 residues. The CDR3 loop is CASASQGGEGEKLFF. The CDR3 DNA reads TGTGCCAGCGCGTCGCAGGGAGGAGAGGGTGAAAAACTGTTTTTT.

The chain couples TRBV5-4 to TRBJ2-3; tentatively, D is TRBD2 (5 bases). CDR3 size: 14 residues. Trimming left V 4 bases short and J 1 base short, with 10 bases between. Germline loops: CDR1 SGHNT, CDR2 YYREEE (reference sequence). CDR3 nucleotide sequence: TGTGCCAGCAGCCAGGAGAGGGGCACAGATACGCAGTATTTT. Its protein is CASSQERGTDTQYF.

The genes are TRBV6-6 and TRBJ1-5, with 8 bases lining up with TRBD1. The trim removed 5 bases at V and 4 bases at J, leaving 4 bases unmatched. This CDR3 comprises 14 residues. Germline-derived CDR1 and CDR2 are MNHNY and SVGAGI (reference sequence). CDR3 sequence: CASSLTGGNQPQHF. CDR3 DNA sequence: TGTGCCAGCAGTCTCACAGGGGGAAATCAGCCCCAGCATTTT.

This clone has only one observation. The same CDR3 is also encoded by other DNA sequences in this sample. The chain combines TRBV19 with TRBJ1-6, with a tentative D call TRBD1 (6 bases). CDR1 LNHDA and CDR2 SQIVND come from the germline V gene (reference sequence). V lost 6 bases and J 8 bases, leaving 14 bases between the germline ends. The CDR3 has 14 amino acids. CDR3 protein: CASRLGGIDSPLHF. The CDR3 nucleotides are TGTGCCAGTAGGCTGGGGGGCATCGATTCACCCCTCCACTTT.

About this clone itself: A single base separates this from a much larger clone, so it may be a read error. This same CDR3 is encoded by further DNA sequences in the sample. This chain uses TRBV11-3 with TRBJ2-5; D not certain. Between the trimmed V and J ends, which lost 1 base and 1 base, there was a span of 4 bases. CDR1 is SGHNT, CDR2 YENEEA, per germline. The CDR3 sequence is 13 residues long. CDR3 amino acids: CASSLGIQETQYF. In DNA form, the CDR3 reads TGTGCCAGCAGCTTAGGGATCCAAGAGACCCAGTACTTC.

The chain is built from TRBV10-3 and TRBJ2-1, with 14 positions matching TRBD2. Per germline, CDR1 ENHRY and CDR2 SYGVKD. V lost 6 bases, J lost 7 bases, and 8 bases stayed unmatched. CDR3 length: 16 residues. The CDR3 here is CAISLTTSGRENEQFF. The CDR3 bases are TGTGCCATCAGCTTAACGACTAGCGGGAGGGAAAATGAGCAGTTCTTC.

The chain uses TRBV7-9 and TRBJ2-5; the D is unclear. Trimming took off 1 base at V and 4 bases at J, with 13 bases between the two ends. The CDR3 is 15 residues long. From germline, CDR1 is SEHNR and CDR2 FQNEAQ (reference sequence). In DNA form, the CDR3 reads TGTGCCAGCAGCTTAGTGGTAGGATCCCGAGAGACCCAGTACTTC. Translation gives CASSLVVGSRETQYF.

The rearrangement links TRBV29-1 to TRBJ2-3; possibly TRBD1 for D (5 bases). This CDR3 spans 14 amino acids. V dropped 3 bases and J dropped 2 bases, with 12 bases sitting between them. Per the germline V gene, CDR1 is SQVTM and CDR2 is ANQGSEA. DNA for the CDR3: TGCAGCGTTGACTTAACAGGTTACACAGATACGCAGTATTTT. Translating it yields CSVDLTGYTDTQYF.

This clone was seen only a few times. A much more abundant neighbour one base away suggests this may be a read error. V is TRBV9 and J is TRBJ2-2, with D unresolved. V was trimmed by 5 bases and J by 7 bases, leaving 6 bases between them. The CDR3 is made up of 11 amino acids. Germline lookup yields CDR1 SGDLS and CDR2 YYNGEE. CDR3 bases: TGTGCCAGCAGTCGCGTCGGGGAGCTGTTTTTT. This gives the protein CASSRVGELFF.